The 13 T cell receptor beta chains presented below share a single source sample, sequenced in a study of cytomegalovirus exposure and HLA in healthy donors. The PCR used 60 Vbeta and 13 Jbeta primers. Only in-frame clones appear in the TCRdb table, and some are missing; sequencing was by immunoSEQ multiplex PCR. The data show over 150,000 clones, roughly three quarters seen once. The sample taken for sequencing was PBMCs. These receptors were obtained from a man aged 30 to 45 in good health and CMV-seropositive.

The rearrangement joins TRBV7-2 to TRBJ2-2, with 10 positions matching TRBD2. Germline assignment: CDR1 SGHTA and CDR2 FQGNSA. V shed 3 bases, J shed 7 bases, and the junction held 5 bases outside the gene matches. The CDR3 is made up of 15 amino acids. The CDR3 DNA reads as TGTGCCAGCAGCTTCTCAGCGGGAGGGGGCGGGGAGCTGTTTTTT. It codes for CASSFSAGGGGELFF.

V and J are TRBV27 and TRBJ2-7; weak D call: TRBD1 (5 bases). V lost 3 bases and J 0 bases, leaving 15 bases between the germline ends. Germline V gives CDR1 MNHEY, CDR2 SMNVEV (reference sequence). This CDR3 has 16 amino acids. The chain's CDR3 is CASSLTLGLSSYEQYF. CDR3 bases: TGTGCCAGCAGTTTGACGCTGGGGCTGAGCTCCTACGAGCAGTACTTC.

V is TRBV28 and J is TRBJ2-3; 11 nucleotides match TRBD2. Looked up from germline, CDR1 is MDHEN and CDR2 is SYDVKM. The CDR3 sequence is 17 residues long. The V segment lost 6 bases and the J segment 2 bases; nucleotides outside the gene matches: 10. The CDR3 nucleotides read TGTGCCAGCAGCCCCGTCCTAGCGGGAGGCGACACAGATACGCAGTATTTT. Encoded protein: CASSPVLAGGDTDTQYF.

On this clone: One junction end disagrees with the germline gene, perhaps due to a read error. V usage is TRBV7-9 and J usage is TRBJ2-1; 11 bases match TRBD2. This CDR3 comprises 16 residues. The V gene's germline CDR1 is SEHNR and CDR2 FQNEAQ (reference sequence). The CDR3 DNA reads as TGTTCCAGCAGCACAAGTAGCGGGAGGGGATTCAATGAGCAGTTCTTC. Protein product: CSSSTSSGRGFNEQFF.

V gene TRBV27 combines with J gene TRBJ1-1, with 7 bases that match TRBD1. Germline-derived CDR1 and CDR2 are MNHEY and SMNVEV (reference sequence). Trimming at V came to 5 bases and at J to 8 bases, leaving 11 bases not matched to a gene. CDR3 length: 14 amino acids. The CDR3 region has the DNA TGTGCCAGCAGTGCTCCGGGACAGATTTCCGAAGCTTTCTTT. Protein sequence: CASSAPGQISEAFF.

The chain is built from TRBV6-4 and TRBJ2-2, with 7 bases lining up with TRBD1. The germline gives CDR1 MRHNA, CDR2 SNTAGT. With 6 bases clipped from V and 1 base from J, the junction kept 14 bases outside the gene matches. CDR3 length: 18 amino acids. CDR3 loop: CASSRQGLSPLNTGELFF. CDR3 nucleotide sequence: TGTGCCAGCAGCAGACAGGGTTTGTCCCCCCTGAACACCGGGGAGCTGTTTTTT.

A few counts support this clone. The rearrangement joins TRBV2 to TRBJ2-3; 8 bases match TRBD2. Germline V CDR1 and CDR2: SNHLY, FYNNEI. CDR3 length: 18 residues. V shed 2 bases, J shed 0 bases, and the junction held 10 bases outside the gene matches. CDR3 coding DNA: TGTGCCAGCAGTGAACGGGGATCGGCTAGCGGGAGCACAGATACGCAGTATTTT. Its translation is CASSERGSASGSTDTQYF.

V gene TRBV11-2 combines with J gene TRBJ2-3, with D tentatively TRBD2 (5 bases). This CDR3 region has 14 residues. CDR1 is SGHAT, CDR2 FQNNGV, per germline. Trimming stripped 6 bases from V and 2 bases from J, with 12 bases between. The chain's CDR3 is CASRFYGVTDTQYF. The CDR3 DNA is TGTGCCAGCAGGTTCTACGGGGTCACAGATACGCAGTATTTT.

The chain recombines TRBV10-1 with TRBJ2-1; D not certain. Germline V lookup: CDR1 WNHNN, CDR2 SYGVQD (reference sequence). The CDR3 has 16 amino acids. Trimming stripped 3 bases from V and 0 bases from J, with 12 bases between. The CDR3: CASSEDIGSSYNEQFF. The CDR3 region has the DNA TGCGCCAGCAGTGAAGACATCGGAAGCTCCTACAATGAGCAGTTCTTC.

The rearrangement links TRBV10-3 to TRBJ1-1, with 7 bases matching TRBD1. The CDR3 length is 14 residues. The junction had 12 bases not matched to a gene; V was cut back by 10 bases and J by 4 bases. Germline lookup yields CDR1 ENHRY and CDR2 SYGVKD. DNA of the CDR3: TGTGCCACCGACAGGGTAAATGACGGCACTGAAGCTTTCTTT. Translated, it gives CATDRVNDGTEAFF.

This chain connects TRBV5-1 to TRBJ2-5; 7 bases map to TRBD2. This CDR3 is 14 amino acids long. Trimming cost V 5 bases and J 3 bases; bases outside gene matches: 7. Germline lookup yields CDR1 SGHRS and CDR2 YFSETQ. The CDR3 here is CASSRGGVKETQYF. The CDR3 region has the DNA TGCGCCAGCAGTCGCGGGGGAGTGAAAGAGACCCAGTACTTC. The full variable domain, with the rest looked up from reference TRBV5-1 and TRBJ2-5, is KAGVTQTPRYLIKTRGQQVTLSCSPISGHRSVSWYQQTPGQGLQFLFEYFSETQRNKGNFPGRFSGRQFSNSRSEMNVSTLELGDSALYLCASSRGGVKETQYFGPGTRLLVL.

The rearrangement uses TRBV7-2 and TRBJ2-1, with 10 positions matching TRBD1. V was pared by 1 base and J by 7 bases, with 13 bases of the junction left unmatched. This CDR3 has 18 amino acids. Germline CDR1 SGHTA, CDR2 FQGNSA. As DNA, the CDR3 is TGTGCCAGCAGCTTAGTTGGGGTCGACAGGGGGCAGTATAATGAGCAGTTCTTC. Protein: CASSLVGVDRGQYNEQFF.

This rearrangement joins TRBV9 to TRBJ1-3; D remains ambiguous. This CDR3 is 14 amino acids long. Germline assignment: CDR1 SGDLS and CDR2 YYNGEE. With 3 bases removed from V and 4 bases from J, the gap between germline ends came to 11 bases. CDR3 protein: CASSAGPGGNTIYF. CDR3 DNA sequence: TGTGCCAGCAGCGCCGGACCGGGGGGAAACACCATATATTTT.